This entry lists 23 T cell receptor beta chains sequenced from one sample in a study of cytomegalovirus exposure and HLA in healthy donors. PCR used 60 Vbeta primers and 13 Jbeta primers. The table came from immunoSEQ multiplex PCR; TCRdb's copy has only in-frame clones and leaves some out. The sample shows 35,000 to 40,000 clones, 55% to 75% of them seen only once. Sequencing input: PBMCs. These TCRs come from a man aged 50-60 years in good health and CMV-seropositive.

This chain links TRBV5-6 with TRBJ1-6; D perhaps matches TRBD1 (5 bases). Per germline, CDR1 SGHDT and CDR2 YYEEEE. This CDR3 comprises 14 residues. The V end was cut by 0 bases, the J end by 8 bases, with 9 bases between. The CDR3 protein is CASSLVQADSPLHF. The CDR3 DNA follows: TGTGCCAGCAGCTTGGTACAGGCGGATTCACCCCTCCACTTT. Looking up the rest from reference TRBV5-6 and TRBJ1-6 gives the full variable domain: DAGVTQSPTHLIKTRGQQVTLRCSPKSGHDTVSWYQQALGQGPQFIFQYYEEEERQRGNFPDRFSGHQFPNYSSELNVNALLLGDSALYLCASSLVQADSPLHFGNGTRLTVT.

The CDR3 loop reads CAAGGVSGANVLTF. DNA of the CDR3: TGTGCTGCTGGGGGGGTCTCTGGGGCCAACGTCCTGACTTTC. The chain carries TRBV30 and TRBJ2-6, with 7 positions matching TRBD2. CDR3 length: 14 residues. CDR1 is GTSNPN, CDR2 SVGIG, per germline (reference sequence). The full variable domain, with the rest looked up from reference TRBV30 and TRBJ2-6, is SQTIHQWPATLVQPVGSPLSLECTVEGTSNPNLYWYRQAAGRGLQLLFYSVGIGQISSEVPQNLSASRPQDRQFILSSKKLLLSDSGFYLCAAGGVSGANVLTFGAGSRLTVL.

The CDR3 here is CASSYQGAIGELFF. The CDR3, as DNA: TGTGCCAGCAGTTACCAGGGGGCGATCGGGGAGCTGTTTTTT. V gene TRBV6-5 combines with J gene TRBJ2-2; 8 nucleotides agree with TRBD1. Trimming removed 2 bases from V and 7 bases from J; junction bases left unmatched: 3. Germline CDR1 is MNHEY and CDR2 is SVGAGI. The CDR3 runs to 14 residues.

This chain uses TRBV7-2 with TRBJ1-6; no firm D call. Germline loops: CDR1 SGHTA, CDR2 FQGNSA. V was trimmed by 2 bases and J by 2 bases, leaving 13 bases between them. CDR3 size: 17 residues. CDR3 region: CASSLRVDLTYNSPLHF. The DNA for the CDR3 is TGTGCCAGCAGCTTACGGGTTGATCTTACCTATAATTCACCCCTCCACTTT.

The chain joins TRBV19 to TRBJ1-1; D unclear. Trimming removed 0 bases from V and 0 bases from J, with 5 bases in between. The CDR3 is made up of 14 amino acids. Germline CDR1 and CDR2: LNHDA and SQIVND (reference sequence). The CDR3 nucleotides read TGTGCCAGTAGTATAGAGGCTCTGAACACTGAAGCTTTCTTT. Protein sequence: CASSIEALNTEAFF. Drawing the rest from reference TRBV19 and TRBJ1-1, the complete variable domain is DGGITQSPKYLFRKEGQNVTLSCEQNLNHDAMYWYRQDPGQGLRLIYYSQIVNDFQKGDIAEGYSVSREKKESFPLTVTSAQKNPTAFYLCASSIEALNTEAFFGQGTRLTVV.

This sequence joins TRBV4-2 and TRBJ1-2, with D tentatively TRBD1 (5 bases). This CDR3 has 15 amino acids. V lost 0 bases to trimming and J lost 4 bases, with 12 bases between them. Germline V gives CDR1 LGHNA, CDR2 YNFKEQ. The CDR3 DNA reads TGTGCCAGCAGCCAAGAGCGGGGCTGGATCTATGGCTACACCTTC. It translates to CASSQERGWIYGYTF.

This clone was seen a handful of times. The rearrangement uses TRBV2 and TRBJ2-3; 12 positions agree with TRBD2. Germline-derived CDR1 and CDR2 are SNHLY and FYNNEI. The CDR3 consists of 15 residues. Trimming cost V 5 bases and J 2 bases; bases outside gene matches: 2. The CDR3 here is CASSRLAGDTDTQYF. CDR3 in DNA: TGTGCCAGCAGTAGACTAGCGGGGGACACAGATACGCAGTATTTT.

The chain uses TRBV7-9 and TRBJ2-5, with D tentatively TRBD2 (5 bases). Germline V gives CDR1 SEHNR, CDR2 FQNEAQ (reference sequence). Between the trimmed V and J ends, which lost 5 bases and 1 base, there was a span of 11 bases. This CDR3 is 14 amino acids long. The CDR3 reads CASSERLTQETQYF. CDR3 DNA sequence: TGTGCCAGCAGCGAACGACTAACCCAAGAGACCCAGTACTTC.

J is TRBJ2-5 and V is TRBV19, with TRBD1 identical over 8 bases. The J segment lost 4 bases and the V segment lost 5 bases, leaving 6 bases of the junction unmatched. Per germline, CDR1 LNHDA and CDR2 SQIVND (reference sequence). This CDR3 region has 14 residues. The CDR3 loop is CASSSGTGSETQYF. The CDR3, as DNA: TGTGCCAGTAGTTCCGGGACAGGTTCAGAGACCCAGTACTTC.

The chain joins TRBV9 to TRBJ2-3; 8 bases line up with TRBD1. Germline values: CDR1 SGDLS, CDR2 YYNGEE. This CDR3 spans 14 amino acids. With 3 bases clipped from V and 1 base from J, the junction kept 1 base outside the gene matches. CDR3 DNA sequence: TGTGCCAGCAGCGAGGGACAGGGCACAGATACGCAGTATTTT. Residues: CASSEGQGTDTQYF.

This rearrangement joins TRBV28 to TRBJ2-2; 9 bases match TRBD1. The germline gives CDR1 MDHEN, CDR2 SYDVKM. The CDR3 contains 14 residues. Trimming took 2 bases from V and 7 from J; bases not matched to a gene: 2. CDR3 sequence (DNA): TGTGCCAGCAGTTTACGACAGGGGGACGGGGAGCTGTTTTTT. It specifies CASSLRQGDGELFF.

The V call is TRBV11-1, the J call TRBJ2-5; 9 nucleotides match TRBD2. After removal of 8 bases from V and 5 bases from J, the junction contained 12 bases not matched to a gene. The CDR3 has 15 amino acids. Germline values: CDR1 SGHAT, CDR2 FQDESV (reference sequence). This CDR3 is CASGPERGARETQYF. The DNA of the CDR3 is TGTGCCAGCGGCCCGGAGCGGGGGGCCCGGGAGACCCAGTACTTC.

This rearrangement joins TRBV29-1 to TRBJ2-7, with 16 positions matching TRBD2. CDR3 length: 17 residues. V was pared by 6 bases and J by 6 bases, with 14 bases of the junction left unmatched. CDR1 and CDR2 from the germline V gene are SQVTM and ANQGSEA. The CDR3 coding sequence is TGCAGCGTCGAGGGACTAGCGGGGGGGCAAAAGCTCGGCGAGCAGTACTTC. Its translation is CSVEGLAGGQKLGEQYF.

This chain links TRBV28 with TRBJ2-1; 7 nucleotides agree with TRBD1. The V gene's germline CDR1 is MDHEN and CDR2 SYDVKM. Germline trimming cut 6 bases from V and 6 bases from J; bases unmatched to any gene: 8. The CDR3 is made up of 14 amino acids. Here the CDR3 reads CASSAGQAPNEQFF. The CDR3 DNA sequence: TGTGCCAGCAGCGCCGGACAGGCCCCCAATGAGCAGTTCTTC.

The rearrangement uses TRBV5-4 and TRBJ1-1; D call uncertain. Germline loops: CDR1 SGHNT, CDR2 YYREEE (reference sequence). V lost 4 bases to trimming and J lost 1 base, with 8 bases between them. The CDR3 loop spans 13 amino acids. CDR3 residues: CASSITENTEAFF. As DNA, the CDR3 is TGTGCCAGCAGCATAACAGAGAACACTGAAGCTTTCTTT.

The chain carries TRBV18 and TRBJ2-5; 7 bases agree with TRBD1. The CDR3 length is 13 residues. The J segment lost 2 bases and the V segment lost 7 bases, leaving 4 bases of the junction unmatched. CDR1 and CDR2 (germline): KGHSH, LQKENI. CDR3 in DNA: TGTGCCAGCTTACCGGGACAGCAAGAGACCCAGTACTTC. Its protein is CASLPGQQETQYF.

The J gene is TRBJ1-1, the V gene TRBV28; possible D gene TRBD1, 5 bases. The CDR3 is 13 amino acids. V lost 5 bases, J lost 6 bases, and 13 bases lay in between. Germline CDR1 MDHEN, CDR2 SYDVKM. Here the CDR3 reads CASSRQGSSEAFF. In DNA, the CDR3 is TGTGCCAGCAGTAGGCAGGGATCGTCTGAAGCTTTCTTT.

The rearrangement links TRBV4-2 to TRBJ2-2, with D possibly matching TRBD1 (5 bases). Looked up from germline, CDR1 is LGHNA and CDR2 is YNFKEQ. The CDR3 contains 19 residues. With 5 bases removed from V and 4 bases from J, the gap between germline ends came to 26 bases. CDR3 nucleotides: TGTGCCAGCAGCATCCTGGGTGGGGCCTACTTGCGCGGCACCGGGGAGCTGTTTTTT. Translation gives CASSILGGAYLRGTGELFF.

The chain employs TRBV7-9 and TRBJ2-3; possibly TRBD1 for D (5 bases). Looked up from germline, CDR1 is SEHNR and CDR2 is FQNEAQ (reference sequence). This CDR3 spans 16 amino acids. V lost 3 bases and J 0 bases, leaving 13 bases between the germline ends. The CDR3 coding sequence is TGTGCCAGCAGCTTTCTACAGGACCCTAGCACAGATACGCAGTATTTT. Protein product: CASSFLQDPSTDTQYF.

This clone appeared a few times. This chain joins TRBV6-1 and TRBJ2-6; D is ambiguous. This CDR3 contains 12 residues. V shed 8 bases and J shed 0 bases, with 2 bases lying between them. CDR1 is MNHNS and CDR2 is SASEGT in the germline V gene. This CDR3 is CASHSGANVLTF. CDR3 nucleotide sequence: TGTGCCAGCCACTCTGGGGCCAACGTCCTGACTTTC.

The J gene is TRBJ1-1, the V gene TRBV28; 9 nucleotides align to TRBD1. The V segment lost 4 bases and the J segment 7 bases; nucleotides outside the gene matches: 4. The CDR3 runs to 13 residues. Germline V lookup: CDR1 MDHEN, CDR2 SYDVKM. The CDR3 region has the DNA TGTGCCAGCAGTTCTCGGACAGGGGTTGAAGCTTTCTTT. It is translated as CASSSRTGVEAFF.

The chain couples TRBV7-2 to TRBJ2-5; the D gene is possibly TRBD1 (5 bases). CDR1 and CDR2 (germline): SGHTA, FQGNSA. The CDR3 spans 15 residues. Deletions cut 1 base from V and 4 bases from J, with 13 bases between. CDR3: CASSLGERGVETQYF. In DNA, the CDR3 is TGTGCCAGCAGCTTAGGTGAAAGGGGTGTAGAGACCCAGTACTTC.

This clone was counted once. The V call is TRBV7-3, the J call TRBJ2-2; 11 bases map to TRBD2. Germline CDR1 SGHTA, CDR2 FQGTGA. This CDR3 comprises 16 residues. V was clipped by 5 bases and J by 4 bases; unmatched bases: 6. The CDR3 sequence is CASSHTSGGGTGELFF. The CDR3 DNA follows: TGTGCCAGCAGCCACACTAGCGGGGGAGGCACCGGGGAGCTGTTTTTT.